This T cell receptor beta chain was recorded in a study of blood T cell repertoires in COVID-19. Profiled with immunoSEQ multiplex PCR; TCRdb holds only in-frame clones, not every one. The sample records about 130,000 clones, roughly 79% being singletons. There are a few counts of this clone. This TCR was recovered from a man at least 80 years old with acute or convalescent COVID-19. The specimen sequenced was peripheral blood.

CDR3 residues: CASSLIRRVYTGELFF. The DNA of the CDR3 is TGTGCCAGCAGCTTGATCCGCAGGGTCTACACCGGGGAGCTGTTTTTT. The chain combines TRBV5-6 with TRBJ2-2; TRBD1 might be the D (5 bases). Germline values: CDR1 SGHDT, CDR2 YYEEEE. V was pared by 1 base and J by 3 bases, with 13 bases between. CDR3 size: 16 residues. The full variable domain, with the rest looked up from reference TRBV5-6 and TRBJ2-2, is DAGVTQSPTHLIKTRGQQVTLRCSPKSGHDTVSWYQQALGQGPQFIFQYYEEEERQRGNFPDRFSGHQFPNYSSELNVNALLLGDSALYLCASSLIRRVYTGELFFGEGSRLTVL.